This T cell receptor beta chain was obtained from a study of T cell responses to AZD1222 COVID-19 vaccine. Generated by immunoSEQ multiplex PCR, the TCRdb table keeps only in-frame clones and is missing some. The sample comprises fewer than 90,000 clones, 89% of which are singletons, and about 5.5% rests with the top ten. V shed 5 bases and J shed 0 bases, with 14 bases lying between them. There are 16 residues in the CDR3. Germline V gene lookup returns CDR1 SEHNR and CDR2 FQNEAQ (reference sequence). Study outcomes and limitations: Most donors were white British and more were female, and clonal diversity was possibly underestimated. Spike-spanning, vaccine-associated CD4 TCRs were dominant at 160-218 and 743-854. Reportedly, nearly half of unique spike TCRs recognized epitopes outside B.1.351/B.1.1.7 mutations. Spike-specific TCR breadth and depth rose after two AZD1222 doses.

About this clone itself: Its antigen is still unknown.

The sample was peripheral blood, taken 28 days after the second AZD1222 dose. The V and J genes are TRBV7-9 and TRBJ1-3; a possible D gene is TRBD1 (5 bases). This clonotype was obtained from an adult who received the AZD1222 COVID-19 vaccine. The CDR3 DNA is TGTGCCAGCAGCCCTAGGGACGGAGGCTCTGGAAACACCATATATTTT. This encodes CASSPRDGGSGNTIYF.